The rows below give T cell receptor beta chains drawn from one sample of a study of cytomegalovirus exposure and HLA in healthy donors. This table comes from immunoSEQ multiplex PCR, and its TCRdb copy is limited to in-frame clones, with some not included. The sample records roughly 80,000 clones, about 68% being singletons. The sample was PBMCs. These receptors were taken from a woman in her forties or fifties in good health and CMV-seropositive. The CDR3 runs from the conserved cysteine through the conserved F or W. The order of the fields is J gene, D gene, V gene, clone size, CDR3 DNA, CDR3 protein. A D gene is named only where the DNA matches it firmly. For some rows the clone size is stated as once, few or many, or as a class when expanded; others skip it.

J: TRBJ2-5; D: -; V: TRBV27; size: -; DNA: TGTGCCAGCAGTTTTTGGGGGGACCAAGAGACCCAGTACTTC; CDR3: CASSFWGDQETQYF
J: TRBJ1-5; D: -; V: TRBV6-6; size: few; DNA: TGTGCCAGCACGGGAGGGGACCAGCCCCAGCATTTT; CDR3: CASTGGDQPQHF
J: TRBJ1-2; D: TRBD1; V: TRBV5-1; size: -; DNA: TGCGCCAGCAGCTTGGGGACAGGGCTCTATGGCTACACCTTC; CDR3: CASSLGTGLYGYTF
J: TRBJ1-2; D: -; V: TRBV6-1; size: once; DNA: TGTGCCAGCAGTGAACGGTACTATGGCTACACCTTC; CDR3: CASSERYYGYTF
J: TRBJ1-5; D: -; V: TRBV5-6; size: once; DNA: TGTGCCAGCAGCTTGGGGGCAGCTCAGCCCCAGCATTTT; CDR3: CASSLGAAQPQHF
J: TRBJ2-4; D: TRBD1; V: TRBV13; size: -; DNA: TGTGCCAGCAGCTTCGACAGGGGGGGACTAGCCAAAAACATTCAGTACTTC; CDR3: CASSFDRGGLAKNIQYF
J: TRBJ2-5; D: TRBD2; V: TRBV19; size: -; DNA: TGTGCCAGTAGTGCCTTCAGGGGGGGTAATAGCGGGGGATCCGAGACCCAGTACTTC; CDR3: CASSAFRGGNSGGSETQYF
J: TRBJ1-6; D: TRBD1; V: TRBV18; size: -; DNA: TGTGCCAGCTCACCCTCCGGGACAGGGATGGCACCCCTCCACTTT; CDR3: CASSPSGTGMAPLHF
J: TRBJ1-6; D: -; V: TRBV9; size: -; DNA: TGTGCCAGCAGTCCTTCCGATTCACCCCTCCACTTT; CDR3: CASSPSDSPLHF
J: TRBJ2-1; D: TRBD2; V: TRBV28; size: -; DNA: TGTGCCAGCAGGCCCCTAGCGGCCTACAATGAGCAGTTCTTC; CDR3: CASRPLAAYNEQFF
J: TRBJ2-5; D: -; V: TRBV9; size: -; DNA: TGTGCCAGCAGCGTAGACCCGACAGAAGGGGAGACCCAGTACTTC; CDR3: CASSVDPTEGETQYF
J: TRBJ1-3; D: -; V: TRBV5-5; size: -; DNA: TGTGCCAGCAGTCCCGTTCCCCCCAGCTCTGGAAACACCATATATTTT; CDR3: CASSPVPPSSGNTIYF
J: TRBJ1-5; D: TRBD1; V: TRBV6-1; size: few; DNA: TGTGCCAGCAGTGAGGGACAGGGTAGTCAGCCCCAGCATTTT; CDR3: CASSEGQGSQPQHF
J: TRBJ2-2; D: TRBD1; V: TRBV25-1; size: few; DNA: TGTGCCAGCAGTGACCAGGGGGCGGAGTTCACCGGGGAGCTGTTTTTT; CDR3: CASSDQGAEFTGELFF
J: TRBJ2-7; D: -; V: TRBV11-3; size: -; DNA: TGTGCCAGCAGCTTTGGTCCGGTCTCCTACGAGCAGTACTTC; CDR3: CASSFGPVSYEQYF
J: TRBJ2-3; D: TRBD1; V: TRBV5-1; size: -; DNA: TGCGCCAGCAGCTCGACGCCGGGGACAGCCCGGTCGACGCAGTATTTT; CDR3: CASSSTPGTARSTQYF
J: TRBJ2-2; D: -; V: TRBV29-1; size: -; DNA: TGCAGCGTTGACGCTCCGGGGACCGGGGAGCTGTTTTTT; CDR3: CSVDAPGTGELFF
J: TRBJ2-4; D: -; V: TRBV6-1; size: -; DNA: TGTGCCAGCGGAGGGATAGCCAAAAACATTCAGTACTTC; CDR3: CASGGIAKNIQYF
J: TRBJ2-5; D: -; V: TRBV28; size: -; DNA: TGTGCCACCTCGTACCAAGAGACCCAGTACTTC; CDR3: CATSYQETQYF
J: TRBJ1-1; D: TRBD1; V: TRBV7-9; size: once; DNA: TGTGCCAGCAGCTCTACAGGGGGGAACACTGAAGCTTTCTTT; CDR3: CASSSTGGNTEAFF
J: TRBJ1-1; D: TRBD1; V: TRBV6-1; size: few; DNA: TGTGCCAGCACTCTTCGGACAGGGGGCCCCACTGAAGCTTTCTTT; CDR3: CASTLRTGGPTEAFF
J: TRBJ1-4; D: TRBD1; V: TRBV2; size: -; DNA: TGTGCCAGCAGTATCCGACAGGGGGCTGGAGAAAAACTGTTTTTT; CDR3: CASSIRQGAGEKLFF
J: TRBJ2-2; D: -; V: TRBV9; size: -; DNA: TGTGCCAGCAGCGCCCTACCGACAGGGAACACCGGGGAGCTGTTTTTT; CDR3: CASSALPTGNTGELFF
J: TRBJ2-3; D: -; V: TRBV4-1; size: -; DNA: TGCGCCAGCAGCCAAGATCACAGCGGGCAGTATTTT; CDR3: CASSQDHSGQYF
J: TRBJ2-7; D: TRBD1; V: TRBV5-5; size: -; DNA: TGTGCCAGCTGGGGACAGGGCCCACACGAGCAGTACTTC; CDR3: CASWGQGPHEQYF
J: TRBJ2-5; D: -; V: TRBV5-1; size: once; DNA: TGCGCCAGCAGCTTGGCCTCAGCCGCGGGGACCCAGTACTTC; CDR3: CASSLASAAGTQYF
J: TRBJ1-6; D: -; V: TRBV2; size: few; DNA: TGTGCCAGCTACAGCACGGGAGTAAGCTTCTCACCCCTCCACTTT; CDR3: CASYSTGVSFSPLHF
J: TRBJ1-4; D: TRBD1; V: TRBV5-4; size: -; DNA: TGTGCCAGCAGCCGGGGACAGGGGGCTTCGGATGAAAAACTGTTTTTT; CDR3: CASSRGQGASDEKLFF
J: TRBJ1-2; D: TRBD1; V: TRBV14; size: few; DNA: TGTGCCAGCAGCCAAGACCTACGGACAGGAACTTATGGCTACACCTTC; CDR3: CASSQDLRTGTYGYTF
J: TRBJ2-3; D: TRBD2; V: TRBV25-1; size: -; DNA: TGTGCCAGCAGTGAAAGGCGGGGGGTAGATACGCAGTATTTT; CDR3: CASSERRGVDTQYF